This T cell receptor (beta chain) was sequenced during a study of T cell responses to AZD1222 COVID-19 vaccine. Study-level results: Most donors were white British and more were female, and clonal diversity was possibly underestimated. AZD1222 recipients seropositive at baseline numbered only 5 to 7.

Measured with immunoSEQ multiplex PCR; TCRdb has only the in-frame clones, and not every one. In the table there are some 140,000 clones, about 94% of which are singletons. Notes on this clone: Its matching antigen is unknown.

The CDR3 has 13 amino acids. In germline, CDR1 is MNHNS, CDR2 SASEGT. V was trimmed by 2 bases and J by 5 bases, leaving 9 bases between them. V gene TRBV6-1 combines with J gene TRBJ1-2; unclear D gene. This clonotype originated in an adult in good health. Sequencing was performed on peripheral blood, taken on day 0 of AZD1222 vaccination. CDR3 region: CASSESKGYGYTF. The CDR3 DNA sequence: TGTGCCAGCAGTGAATCCAAAGGATATGGCTACACCTTC.